The subject of this entry is one T cell receptor (beta chain). Its specific antigen is unknown. No quality values exist for individual bases; no much larger clone is one base distant. CDR1 is given as SGHVS and CDR2 as FQNEAQ, both from the germline V gene. Trimming costs V 3 bases and J 8 bases, and their ends lie 17 bases apart. Spanning cysteine to phenylalanine, the CDR3 consists of 15 amino acids. The DNA shown is the 45-base CDR3, in frame from base 1. Term cord blood was obtained from five elective full-term cesarean deliveries at roughly 37-41 weeks of gestation, without labor or rupture of membranes. The study left out pregnancies involving fetal demise, active maternal HSV infection or known maternal HIV infection. A FACSAria III cell sorter was used to sort live, Annexin V-negative naive CD8+ T cells (CD3+CD8+CD45RA+CCR7+). Per sample, between roughly 19,000 and 110,000 naive CD8+ T cells were obtained by sorting. Mixed venous-arterial cord blood was collected with preassembled standardized sampling kits. Cord blood stayed at room temperature and was processed within 4 hours after collection. Ficoll-Paque density gradient centrifugation of diluted blood was used to isolate mononuclear cells. Mononuclear cells were cryopreserved in approximately 10% DMSO with around 90% FBS and stored long term at -150°C before sorting. Thawed cells were stained with Annexin V and antibodies against CD3, CD8, CCR7 and CD45RA. Genomic DNA was extracted from snap-frozen sorted cell pellets with the DNeasy Blood and Tissue Kit.

A two-step, bias-controlled multiplex PCR was used to amplify TCRbeta CDR3 regions from genomic DNA. The multiplex PCR used primers specific for every TRBV and TRBJ gene segment. TCRbeta repertoire data were generated with the immunoSEQ Assay. The authors processed their data as follows. To merge closely related sequences, reads went through filtering and clustering using a relative-frequency ratio and a modified nearest-neighbor algorithm. IMGT annotation was followed for the assignment of V, D and J genes to CDR3 sequences. Template counts were corrected for PCR amplification bias and quantified by comparison with synthetic TCR CDR3 analog sequences. Only unique productive sequences, that is, in-frame CDR3 sequences lacking stop codons, were included in the analyses. The immunoSEQ Analyzer software was used to calculate iChao1 richness and clonality, with clonality defined as 1 minus Pielou's evenness. Statistical testing was performed in JMP, using Student's t-test or a non-parametric test depending on Shapiro-Wilk normality results. In TCRdb, the immuneACCESS table is reduced to in-frame sequences with V and J assigned. These tables do not hold every clone; where another copy was compared, an unresolved V gene accounts for under half, and the others remain unexplained. For V, J and clone size, that table is used; D and trimming come from the DNA. The sample records 6,000 to 9,000 clones, 80% to 95% of which are singletons. Clones ranked in the top ten supply over 0.45% of the sample.

These data originate in a study of naive CD8 T cells in extremely preterm neonates (dated 2017 in TCRdb). Notes on the research overall: The study compared TCRbeta CDR3 repertoires of sorted naive CD8+ T cells across four age groups: extremely preterm neonates, term neonates, young children and adults.

Study-level results and caveats: Preterm neonates showed significantly lower iChao1 richness than every other age group (p < 0.05) along with an even clone distribution, indicating a less rich repertoire. The proportion of shared CDR3 nucleotide sequences was higher in preterm neonates (around 2.5%) than in term neonates (0.4%), young children (0.03%) and adults (0.01%). The authors noted a small sample size and variable productive template counts among preterm samples as limitations. To track T cell development within individuals, the authors urged prospective longitudinal studies of preterm and term neonates. Compared with the older groups, preterm CDR3s were shorter and closer to germline, carrying fewer N additions and showing less junctional trimming.

This sequence originates from a newborn in good health. The rearranged segments are TRBV7-8 and TRBJ1-5; the D gene is possibly TRBD1, with 6 bases matching. The sequenced material came from naive CD8+ T cells from cord blood. This receptor carries the CDR3 CASSFRQGIQEPQHF. In nucleotides, the sequence is TGTGCCAGCAGCTTCCGCCAGGGGATCCAAGAGCCCCAGCATTTT.